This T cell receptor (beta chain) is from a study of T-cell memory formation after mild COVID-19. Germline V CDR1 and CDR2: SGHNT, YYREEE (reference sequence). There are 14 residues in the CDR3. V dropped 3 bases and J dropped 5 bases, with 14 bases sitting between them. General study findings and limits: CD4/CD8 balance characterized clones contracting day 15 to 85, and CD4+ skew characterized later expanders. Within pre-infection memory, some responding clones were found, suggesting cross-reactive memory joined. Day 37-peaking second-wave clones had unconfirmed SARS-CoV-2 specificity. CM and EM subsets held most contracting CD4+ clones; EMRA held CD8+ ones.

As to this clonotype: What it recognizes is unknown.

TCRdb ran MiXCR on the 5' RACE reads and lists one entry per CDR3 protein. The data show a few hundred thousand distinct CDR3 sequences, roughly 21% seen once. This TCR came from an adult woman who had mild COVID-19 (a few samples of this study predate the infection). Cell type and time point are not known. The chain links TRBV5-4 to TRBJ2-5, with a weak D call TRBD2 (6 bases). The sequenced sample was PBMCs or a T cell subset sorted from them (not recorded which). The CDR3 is CASSSKTRMETQYF. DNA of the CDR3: TGTGCCAGCAGCTCGAAGACTAGGATGGAGACCCAGTACTTC.